This is a list of T cell receptor beta chains from one sample in a study of cytomegalovirus exposure and HLA in healthy donors. The repertoire was sequenced with immunoSEQ multiplex PCR; TCRdb's copy has only in-frame clones and lacks some. Altogether about 190,000 clones are present, approximately 77% being singletons, with the ten largest covering 3.4%. The sequenced sample consisted of PBMCs. Source of these receptors: a man between 35 and 55 years old in good health and CMV-seropositive. Both conserved end residues are part of each CDR3. The D gene is left open where the match is weak. Expanded clones are given a class, and other clones once, few, many or no size at all.

clone size | J gene | D gene | V gene | CDR3 protein | CDR3 DNA
- | TRBJ2-7 | TRBD1 | TRBV28 | CATGTVSSYEQYF | TGTGCCACCGGGACAGTGAGCTCCTACGAGCAGTACTTC
once | TRBJ2-1 | - | TRBV5-1 | CASKVIGSSYNEQFF | TGCGCCAGCAAGGTGATTGGGAGCTCCTACAATGAGCAGTTCTTC
- | TRBJ1-3 | TRBD1 | TRBV11-3 | CASSPRGQGPGNTIYF | TGTGCCAGCAGCCCAAGAGGACAGGGCCCTGGAAACACCATATATTTT
- | TRBJ2-1 | TRBD1 | TRBV6-6 | CASRPGQGNNEQFF | TGTGCCAGCAGGCCCGGACAGGGGAACAATGAGCAGTTCTTC
- | TRBJ1-4 | - | TRBV5-6 | CASSFFKEKAAYDEKLFF | TGTGCCAGCAGTTTTTTCAAGGAGAAGGCGGCATACGATGAAAAACTGTTTTTT
- | TRBJ1-6 | TRBD1 | TRBV2 | CASSEDGQGGDF | TGTGCCAGCAGTGAAGACGGACAGGGCGGCGACTTT
- | TRBJ2-5 | TRBD1 | TRBV2 | CASSGDRTETQYF | TGTGCCAGCAGTGGGGACAGGACCGAGACCCAGTACTTC
once | TRBJ2-7 | - | TRBV28 | CASSPPGYEQYF | TGTGCCAGCAGCCCCCCCGGCTACGAGCAGTACTTC
- | TRBJ2-7 | - | TRBV11-2 | CASSLGGSYEQYF | TGTGCCAGCAGCTTGGGAGGCTCCTACGAGCAGTACTTC
- | TRBJ1-5 | TRBD1 | TRBV28 | CASSFQQGALSNQPQHF | TGTGCCAGCAGTTTCCAACAGGGGGCCCTTAGCAATCAGCCCCAGCATTTT
- | TRBJ2-1 | - | TRBV2 | CASSWTGNSYNEQFF | TGTGCCAGCAGCTGGACCGGGAACTCCTACAATGAGCAGTTCTTC
- | TRBJ1-5 | TRBD1 | TRBV5-6 | CASSSRTGNQPQHF | TGTGCCAGCAGCTCACGGACAGGGAATCAGCCCCAGCATTTT
- | TRBJ1-2 | TRBD1 | TRBV11-2 | CASRPIRDRKYGYTF | TGTGCCAGCAGACCTATCCGGGACAGGAAGTATGGCTACACCTTC
once | TRBJ2-1 | - | TRBV21-1 | CASSRGTGPYNEQFF | TGTGCCAGCAGCAGGGGGACAGGGCCCTACAATGAGCAGTTCTTC
few | TRBJ1-1 | - | TRBV18 | CASSPAYREAFF | TGTGCCAGCTCACCAGCGTATAGAGAAGCTTTCTTT
- | TRBJ2-2 | - | TRBV5-1 | CASSLSGGRTGELFF | TGCGCCAGCAGCTTGTCGGGGGGCCGCACCGGGGAGCTGTTTTTT
- | TRBJ2-1 | TRBD2 | TRBV6-6 | CASSPGRGNNEQFF | TGTGCCAGCAGTCCCGGGCGGGGGAACAATGAGCAGTTCTTC
- | TRBJ1-1 | - | TRBV19 | CASSTISGPNTEAFF | TGTGCCAGTAGTACAATTTCAGGGCCGAACACTGAAGCTTTCTTT
- | TRBJ1-5 | - | TRBV28 | CASSFRGRGSNQPQHF | TGTGCCAGCAGTTTCCGGGGCCGGGGGTCCAATCAGCCCCAGCATTTT
- | TRBJ2-2 | TRBD1 | TRBV19 | CASRDRGDAGELFF | TGTGCCAGTAGGGACAGGGGAGATGCCGGGGAGCTGTTTTTT
- | TRBJ1-5 | - | TRBV6-1 | CASSEFVANQPQHF | TGTGCCAGCAGTGAATTCGTGGCCAATCAGCCCCAGCATTTT
- | TRBJ2-1 | TRBD2 | TRBV4-2 | CASSPTSGSLLGNEQFF | TGTGCCAGCAGCCCGACTAGCGGGAGTCTCCTCGGCAATGAGCAGTTCTTC
few | TRBJ1-1 | TRBD1 | TRBV20-1 | CSARTGVEAFF | TGCAGTGCGAGGACAGGGGTTGAAGCTTTCTTT
- | TRBJ2-3 | - | TRBV7-2 | CASSQPHGTQYF | TGTGCCAGCAGTCAACCGCACGGTACGCAGTATTTT
- | TRBJ2-3 | TRBD2 | TRBV18 | CASSLRTSADTQYF | TGTGCCAGCTCACTCCGGACTAGCGCCGATACGCAGTATTTT
few | TRBJ2-1 | TRBD2 | TRBV6-5 | CASSYGGGADEQFF | TGTGCCAGCAGTTACGGCGGGGGGGCCGATGAGCAGTTCTTC
- | TRBJ2-1 | - | TRBV19 | CASSSTRDNTNEQFF | TGTGCCAGTAGTTCCACCCGGGACAATACAAATGAGCAGTTCTTC
- | TRBJ1-5 | TRBD1 | TRBV6-1 | CASSGDRVRQPQHF | TGTGCCAGCAGTGGGGACAGGGTTCGTCAGCCCCAGCATTTT
- | TRBJ2-7 | - | TRBV6-6 | CASSQGGEQYF | TGTGCCAGCAGCCAAGGGGGCGAGCAGTACTTC
- | TRBJ2-3 | TRBD2 | TRBV19 | CASMGLAAQYF | TGTGCCAGTATGGGACTAGCGGCGCAGTATTTT
- | TRBJ2-7 | TRBD2 | TRBV7-2 | CASTPSGGISYEQYF | TGTGCCAGCACCCCGAGCGGGGGTATATCCTACGAGCAGTACTTC
- | TRBJ1-2 | - | TRBV11-1 | CASSFNRDYGYTF | TGTGCCAGCAGCTTCAACAGGGACTATGGCTACACCTTC
- | TRBJ2-1 | TRBD2 | TRBV5-1 | CASSLTGGRNEQFF | TGCGCCAGCAGCTTAACGGGGGGAAGAAATGAGCAGTTCTTC